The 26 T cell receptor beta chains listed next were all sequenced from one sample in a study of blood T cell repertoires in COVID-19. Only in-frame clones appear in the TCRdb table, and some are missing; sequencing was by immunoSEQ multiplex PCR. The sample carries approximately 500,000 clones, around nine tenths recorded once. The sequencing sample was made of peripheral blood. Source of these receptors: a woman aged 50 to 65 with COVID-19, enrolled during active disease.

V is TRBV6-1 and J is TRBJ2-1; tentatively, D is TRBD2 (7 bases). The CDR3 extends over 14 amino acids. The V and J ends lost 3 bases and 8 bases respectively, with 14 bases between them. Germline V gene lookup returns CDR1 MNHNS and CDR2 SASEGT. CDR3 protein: CASSDRGAPDEQFF. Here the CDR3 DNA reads TGTGCCAGCAGTGATCGGGGGGCCCCTGATGAGCAGTTCTTC.

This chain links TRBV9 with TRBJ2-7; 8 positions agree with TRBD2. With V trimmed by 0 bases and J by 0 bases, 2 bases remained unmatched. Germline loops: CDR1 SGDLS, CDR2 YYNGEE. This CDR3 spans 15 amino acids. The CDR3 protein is CASSVDGTSSYEQYF. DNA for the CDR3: TGTGCCAGCAGCGTAGACGGGACTAGCTCCTACGAGCAGTACTTC.

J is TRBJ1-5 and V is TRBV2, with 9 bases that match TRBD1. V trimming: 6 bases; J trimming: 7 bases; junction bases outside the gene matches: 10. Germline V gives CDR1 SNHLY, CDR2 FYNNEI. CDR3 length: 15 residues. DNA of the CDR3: TGTGCCAGCAGGGGACAGGGTGGTGGAAACCAGCCCCAGCATTTT. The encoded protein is CASRGQGGGNQPQHF.

The CDR3 loop reads CASSSHTGVSGCRNTEAFF. CDR3 DNA: TGTGCCAGCAGCTCCCACACAGGGGTCTCGGGATGCAGGAACACTGAAGCTTTCTTT. This chain joins TRBV7-3 and TRBJ1-1; 7 bases are shared with TRBD1. The J segment lost 1 base and the V segment lost 4 bases, leaving 18 bases of the junction unmatched. Germline CDR1 SGHTA, CDR2 FQGTGA. The CDR3 covers 19 residues.

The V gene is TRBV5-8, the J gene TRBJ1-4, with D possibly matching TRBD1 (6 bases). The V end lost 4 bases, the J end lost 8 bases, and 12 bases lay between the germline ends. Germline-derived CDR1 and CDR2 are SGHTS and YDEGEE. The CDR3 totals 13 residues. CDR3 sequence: CASSRDTREKLFF. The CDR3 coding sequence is TGTGCCAGCAGCCGGGACACGCGCGAAAAACTGTTTTTT.

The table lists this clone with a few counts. The CDR3 coding sequence is TGTGCCAGCAGCCCTTCGACAGGGGGCTATCAGCCCCAGCATTTT. This translates into CASSPSTGGYQPQHF. The chain links TRBV7-6 to TRBJ1-5, with TRBD1 identical over 10 bases. The trim removed 5 bases at V and 5 bases at J, leaving 6 bases unmatched. The CDR3 length is 15 residues. Germline V lookup: CDR1 SGHVS, CDR2 FNYEAQ.

The CDR3 sequence is CASSSAPGGYGYTF. For the CDR3, the DNA is TGTGCCAGCAGCTCCGCCCCAGGGGGATATGGCTACACCTTC. J is TRBJ1-2 and V is TRBV7-8; TRBD1 agrees at 7 bases. The CDR3 extends over 14 amino acids. The V segment lost 4 bases and the J segment 5 bases; nucleotides outside the gene matches: 7. Germline V CDR1 and CDR2: SGHVS, FQNEAQ.

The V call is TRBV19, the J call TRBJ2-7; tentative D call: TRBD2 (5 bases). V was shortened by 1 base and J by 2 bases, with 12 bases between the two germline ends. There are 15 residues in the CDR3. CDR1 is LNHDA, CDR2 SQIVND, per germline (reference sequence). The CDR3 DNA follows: TGTGCCAGTAGTATAGGCCCCCGAGGGACCTACGAGCAGTACTTC. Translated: CASSIGPRGTYEQYF.

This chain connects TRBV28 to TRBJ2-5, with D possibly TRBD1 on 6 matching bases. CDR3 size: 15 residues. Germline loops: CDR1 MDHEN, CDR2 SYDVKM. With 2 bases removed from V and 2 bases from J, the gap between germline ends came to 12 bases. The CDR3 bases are TGTGCCAGCAGTTTAATGGGGGCCGGGCAAGAGACCCAGTACTTC. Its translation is CASSLMGAGQETQYF.

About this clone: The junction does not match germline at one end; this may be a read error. The CDR3 coding sequence is TGTGCCAGCAGTTACCCCCGGGGGGGGCCGGGGGTCTTC. Its translation: CASSYPRGGPGVF. This sequence joins TRBV6-2 or TRBV6-3 and TRBJ2-1; 8 nucleotides agree with TRBD2. The CDR3 is made up of 13 amino acids. Germline CDR1 MNHEY, CDR2 SVGEGT.

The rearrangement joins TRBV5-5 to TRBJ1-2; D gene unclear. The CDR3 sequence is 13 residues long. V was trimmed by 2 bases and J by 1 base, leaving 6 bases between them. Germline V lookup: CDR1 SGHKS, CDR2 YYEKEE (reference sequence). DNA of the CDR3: TGTGCCAGCAGCTTTCGGAGTAACTATGGCTACACCTTC. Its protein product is CASSFRSNYGYTF.

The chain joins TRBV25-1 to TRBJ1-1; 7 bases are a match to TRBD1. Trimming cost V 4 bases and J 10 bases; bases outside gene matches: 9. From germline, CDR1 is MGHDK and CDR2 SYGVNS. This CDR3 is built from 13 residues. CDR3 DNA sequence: TGTGCCAGCAGTGGATATGATCAGGGGGGAGCTTTCTTT. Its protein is CASSGYDQGGAFF.

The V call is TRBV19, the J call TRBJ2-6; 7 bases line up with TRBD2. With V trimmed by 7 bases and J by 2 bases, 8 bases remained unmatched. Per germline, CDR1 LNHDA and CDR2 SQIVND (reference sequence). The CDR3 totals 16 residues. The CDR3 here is CASTDRGGTGANVLTF. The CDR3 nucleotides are TGTGCCAGTACGGACCGCGGGGGAACTGGGGCCAACGTCCTGACTTTC. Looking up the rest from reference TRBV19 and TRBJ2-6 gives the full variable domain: DGGITQSPKYLFRKEGQNVTLSCEQNLNHDAMYWYRQDPGQGLRLIYYSQIVNDFQKGDIAEGYSVSREKKESFPLTVTSAQKNPTAFYLCASTDRGGTGANVLTFGAGSRLTVL.

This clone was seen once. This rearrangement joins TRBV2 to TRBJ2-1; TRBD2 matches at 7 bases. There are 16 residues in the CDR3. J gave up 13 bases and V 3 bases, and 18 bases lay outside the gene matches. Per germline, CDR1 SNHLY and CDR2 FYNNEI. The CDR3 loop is CASSETKRGYVFDQFF. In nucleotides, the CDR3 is TGTGCCAGCAGTGAGACAAAGCGGGGCTACGTCTTTGATCAGTTCTTC.

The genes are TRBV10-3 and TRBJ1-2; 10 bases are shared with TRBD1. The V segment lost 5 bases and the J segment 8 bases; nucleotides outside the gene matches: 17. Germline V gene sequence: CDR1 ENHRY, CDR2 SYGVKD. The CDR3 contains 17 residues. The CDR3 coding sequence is TGTGCCATCAGTCTACGGGAAGGGACAGGGGCCTCCACAGGCTACACCTTC. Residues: CAISLREGTGASTGYTF.

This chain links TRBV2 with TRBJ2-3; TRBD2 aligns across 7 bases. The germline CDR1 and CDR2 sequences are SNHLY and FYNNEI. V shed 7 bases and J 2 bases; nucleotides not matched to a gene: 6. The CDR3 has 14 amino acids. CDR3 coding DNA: TGTGCCAGCACCATGGGACTATCCACAGATACGCAGTATTTT. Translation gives CASTMGLSTDTQYF.

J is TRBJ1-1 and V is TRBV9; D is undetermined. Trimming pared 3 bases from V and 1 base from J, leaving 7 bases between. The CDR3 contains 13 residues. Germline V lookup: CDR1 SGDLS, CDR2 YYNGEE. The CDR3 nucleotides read TGTGCCAGCAGCGACCCGGGGAACACTGAAGCTTTCTTT. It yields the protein CASSDPGNTEAFF.

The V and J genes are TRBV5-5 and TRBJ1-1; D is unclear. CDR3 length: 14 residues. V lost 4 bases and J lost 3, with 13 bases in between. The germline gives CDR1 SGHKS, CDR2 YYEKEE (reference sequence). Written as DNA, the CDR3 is TGTGCCAGCAGCCCCGCCGAGATTTACACTGAAGCTTTCTTT. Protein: CASSPAEIYTEAFF.

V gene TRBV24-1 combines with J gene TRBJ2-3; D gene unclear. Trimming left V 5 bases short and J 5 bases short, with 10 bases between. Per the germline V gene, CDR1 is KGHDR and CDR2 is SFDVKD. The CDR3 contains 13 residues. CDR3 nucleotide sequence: TGTGCCACCAGTGTGCAGCCGGGAGATACGCAGTATTTT. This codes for CATSVQPGDTQYF.

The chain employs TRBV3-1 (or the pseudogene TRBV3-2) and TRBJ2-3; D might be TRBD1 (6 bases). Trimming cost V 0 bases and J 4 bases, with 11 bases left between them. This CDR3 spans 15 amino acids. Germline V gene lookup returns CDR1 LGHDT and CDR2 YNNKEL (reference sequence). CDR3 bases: TGTGCCAGCAGCCAAGACGACAGGTCGGCAGATACGCAGTATTTT. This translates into CASSQDDRSADTQYF.

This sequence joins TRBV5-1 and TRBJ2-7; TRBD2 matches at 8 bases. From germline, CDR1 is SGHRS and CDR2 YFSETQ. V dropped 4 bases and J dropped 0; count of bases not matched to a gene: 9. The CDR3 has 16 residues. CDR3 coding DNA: TGCGCCAGCAGCATCACTAGCGGCTTTAGCTCCTACGAGCAGTACTTC. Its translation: CASSITSGFSSYEQYF.

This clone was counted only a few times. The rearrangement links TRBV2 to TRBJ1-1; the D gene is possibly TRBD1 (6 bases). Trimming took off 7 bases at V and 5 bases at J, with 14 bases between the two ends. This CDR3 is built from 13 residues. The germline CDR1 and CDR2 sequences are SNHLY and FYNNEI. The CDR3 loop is CASILTRGTEAFF. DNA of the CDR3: TGTGCCAGCATTCTCACGAGGGGGACTGAAGCTTTCTTT.

The CDR3 reads CASSLGTPTGEQYF. The CDR3 region has the DNA TGTGCCAGCAGCTTGGGGACTCCCACCGGCGAGCAGTACTTC. The chain links TRBV5-4 to TRBJ2-7, with TRBD2 as a possible D gene (5 bases). CDR1 and CDR2 from the germline V gene are SGHNT and YYREEE (reference sequence). CDR3 length: 14 residues. Trimming stripped 0 bases from V and 6 bases from J, with 13 bases between.

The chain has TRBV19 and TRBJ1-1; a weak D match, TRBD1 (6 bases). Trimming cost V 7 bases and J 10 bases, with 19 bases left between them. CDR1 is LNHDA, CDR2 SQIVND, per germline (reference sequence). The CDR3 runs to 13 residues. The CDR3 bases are TGTGCCAGTAACACAGGGCATAAGTCCCCAGCTTTCTTT. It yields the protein CASNTGHKSPAFF.

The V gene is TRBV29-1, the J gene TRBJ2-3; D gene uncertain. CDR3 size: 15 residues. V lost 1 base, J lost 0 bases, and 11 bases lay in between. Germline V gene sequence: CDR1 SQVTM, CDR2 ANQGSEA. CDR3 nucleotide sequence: TGCAGCGTTGAAGGCGGCGCAACTAGCACAGATACGCAGTATTTT. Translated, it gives CSVEGGATSTDTQYF.

The CDR3 bases are TGTGCCAGCAGCTGGGCCTTGGGACAGGACAACTATGGCTACACCTTC. Residues: CASSWALGQDNYGYTF. The V call is TRBV7-9, the J call TRBJ1-2, with 8 positions matching TRBD1. This CDR3 contains 16 residues. The junction had 9 bases not matched to a gene; V was cut back by 4 bases and J by 2 bases. Germline lookup yields CDR1 SEHNR and CDR2 FQNEAQ (reference sequence).